The T cell receptor beta chain under discussion was sequenced for a study of identical twins. Study results and limitations: Invariant MAIT and iNKT cells could partly confound zero-insertion analyses. Excess sharing by twins proved weaker in beta out-of-frame sequences.

This CDR3 region has 15 residues. Germline-derived CDR1 and CDR2 are SGHTA and FQGNSA. Trimming shortened V by 2 bases and J by 0 bases, and 11 bases separated the two germline ends. This clonotype has ten or more counts. The antigen remains unidentified. Using its own MiXCR run on the 5' RACE reads, TCRdb lists one record per CDR3 protein. This sample has under 350,000 distinct CDR3 sequences, with roughly 8.6% found just once. The same sample was also used in a study of yellow fever vaccine responses in identical twins.

Source material: CD8+ T cells sorted from blood. The chain is built from TRBV7-2 and TRBJ2-7; D is perhaps TRBD1 (5 bases). This clonotype originated in a woman between 18 and 29 years old in good health. CDR3 nucleotides: TGTGCCAGCAGCTTAATCGTCGACAGCTCCTACGAGCAGTACTTC. This codes for CASSLIVDSSYEQYF. The full variable domain, in which reference TRBV7-2 and TRBJ2-7 provide the parts outside the CDR3, is GAGVSQSPSNKVTEKGKDVELRCDPISGHTALYWYRQSLGQGLEFLIYFQGNSAPDKSGLPSDRFSAERTGGSVSTLTIQRTQQEDSAVYLCASSLIVDSSYEQYFGPGTRLTVT.